The 31 T cell receptor beta chains given below trace back to one sample, sequenced in a study of T cells in Graves' hyperthyroidism and ophthalmopathy. Amplification targeted TCR beta CDR3 regions from RNA transcripts. First-round RT-PCR targeting the TCR CDR3 was performed with the HTBI primer set. TCRdb recomputed calls from the multiplex PCR reads with MiXCR, one row per CDR3 protein. The sample lists 450,000 to 700,000 distinct CDR3 sequences, roughly 50% seen once, with 15% to 20% in the top ten. The sequencing input was peripheral blood or thyroid tissue (not recorded which). All receptors come from an adult woman with Graves' disease, either hyperthyroidism or ophthalmopathy (not recorded which).

This clonotype was seen ten or more times. The chain uses TRBV7-9 and TRBJ1-4, with TRBD1 as a possible D gene (5 bases). CDR3 length: 14 residues. V lost 4 bases and J 7 bases, leaving 13 bases between the germline ends. Per the germline V gene, CDR1 is SEHNR and CDR2 is FQNEAQ (reference sequence). The CDR3 nucleotides read TGTGCCAGCAGCTCGGACCTAAGGGGTGAAAAACTGTTTTTT. Its protein product is CASSSDLRGEKLFF.

This clonotype was seen at least ten times. The chain is built from TRBV4-1 and TRBJ2-2; D unresolved. Germline CDR1 and CDR2: MGHRA and YSYEKL. Trimming pared 2 bases from V and 7 bases from J, leaving 11 bases between. The CDR3 runs 14 residues. CDR3 DNA sequence: TGCGCCAGCAGCCAACGCTACGTTTTCGGGGAGCTGTTTTTT. Protein: CASSQRYVFGELFF.

This clonotype has a single count. The chain recombines TRBV29-1 with TRBJ1-2; D possibly corresponds to TRBD1 (5 bases). CDR1 is SQVTM and CDR2 is ANQGSEA in the germline V gene. V was clipped by 6 bases and J by 5 bases, with 25 bases between them. The CDR3 is 16 residues long. CDR3 coding DNA: TGCAGCGTCTCTGATATGAGGGGACTTAGTAGTTATGGCTACACCTTC. Its protein product is CSVSDMRGLSSYGYTF.

The chain links TRBV11-2 to TRBJ1-4; D call uncertain. The germline CDR1 and CDR2 sequences are SGHAT and FQNNGV. The CDR3 spans 16 residues. Trimming removed 8 bases from V and 7 bases from J, with 23 bases in between. The CDR3 loop reads CASGPEEPLRSEKLFF. CDR3 DNA sequence: TGTGCCAGCGGCCCCGAGGAGCCCCTGAGGAGTGAAAAACTGTTTTTT. Using reference TRBV11-2 and TRBJ1-4 for the parts outside the CDR3, the full variable domain is EAGVAQSPRYKIIEKRQSVAFWCNPISGHATLYWYQQILGQGPKLLIQFQNNGVVDDSQLPKDRFSAERLKGVDSTLKIQPAKLEDSAVYLCASGPEEPLRSEKLFFGSGTQLSVL.

V is TRBV7-9 and J is TRBJ1-5; 7 bases fit TRBD1. The length of the CDR3 is 16 residues. Germline V gene lookup returns CDR1 SEHNR and CDR2 FQNEAQ (reference sequence). V shed 4 bases, J shed 5 bases, and the junction held 11 bases outside the gene matches. The CDR3: CASSSSEGAGDQPQHF. CDR3 bases: TGTGCCAGCAGCTCGTCGGAGGGGGCAGGGGATCAGCCCCAGCATTTT.

The sample holds a few counts of this clonotype. The CDR3 does not end in the conserved phenylalanine or tryptophan, so this is likely a read error. The DNA is omitted, as the CDR3 cannot be located on it reliably, and the CDR3 follows TCRdb's listing. This chain joins TRBV19 and TRBJ2-6. Germline V gene sequence: CDR1 LNHDA, CDR2 SQIVND (reference sequence). The CDR3 is made up of 10 amino acids, end residues included. Here the CDR3 reads CASSIGQVRT.

In this sample, this clonotype turned up many times. The chain uses TRBV7-2 and TRBJ1-5; weak D call: TRBD1 (5 bases). Trimming left V 2 bases short and J 4 bases short, with 18 bases between. The germline V gene has CDR1 SGHTA and CDR2 FQGNSA. The CDR3 covers 17 residues. This CDR3 reads CASSLIPSGRTNQPQHF. In DNA form, the CDR3 reads TGTGCCAGCAGCTTAATCCCCTCGGGGCGGACAAATCAGCCCCAGCATTTT. Variable domain in full (rest from reference TRBV7-2 and TRBJ1-5): GAGVSQSPSNKVTEKGKDVELRCDPISGHTALYWYRQSLGQGLEFLIYFQGNSAPDKSGLPSDRFSAERTGGSVSTLTIQRTQQEDSAVYLCASSLIPSGRTNQPQHFGDGTRLSIL.

J is TRBJ2-3 and V is TRBV6-5; D not certain. V lost 5 bases, J lost 5 bases, and 5 bases lay in between. The CDR3 is 11 amino acids. Germline V gives CDR1 MNHEY, CDR2 SVGAGI. The CDR3 DNA follows: TGTGCCAGCAGTGATATAGATACGCAGTATTTT. This translates into CASSDIDTQYF.

Regarding this clonotype: This may come from a read error, since a much larger clone is one base off. CDR3 coding DNA: TGCAGTGCTAAGGGGGGGGGACAGGGGGTCCCTGAAGCTTTCTTT. Translation: CSAKGGGQGVPEAFF. V usage is TRBV20-1 and J usage is TRBJ1-1, with 11 bases fitting TRBD1. Germline loops: CDR1 DFQATT, CDR2 SNEGSKA (reference sequence). V lost 4 bases to trimming and J lost 6 bases; unmatched junction nucleotides: 10. CDR3 size: 15 residues.

J is TRBJ1-5 and V is TRBV7-8, with D possibly matching TRBD1 (6 bases). V gave up 9 bases and J gave up 2 bases, with 14 bases separating them. CDR3 length: 14 residues. Germline assignment: CDR1 SGHVS and CDR2 FQNEAQ. The CDR3 sequence: CASSARGRNQPQHF. CDR3 in DNA: TGTGCCAGTAGTGCCAGGGGACGCAATCAGCCCCAGCATTTT.

This clonotype was counted many times. This rearrangement joins TRBV5-1 to TRBJ2-7, with a tentative D call TRBD1 (6 bases). Deletions cut 2 bases from V and 6 bases from J, with 12 bases between. The CDR3 spans 13 residues. The germline V gene encodes CDR1 SGHRS and CDR2 YFSETQ. The CDR3 loop is CASSLSTGPEQYF. CDR3 DNA sequence: TGCGCCAGCAGCTTATCGACAGGACCCGAGCAGTACTTC.

This clonotype occurred many times. V is TRBV11-2 and J is TRBJ1-2; possible D gene TRBD1, 6 bases. This CDR3 has 13 amino acids. Germline V CDR1 and CDR2: SGHAT, FQNNGV. Trimming took 5 bases from V and 2 from J, leaving 9 bases between them. Written as DNA, the CDR3 is TGTGCCAGCAGCGTCGGACAGAACTATGGCTACACCTTC. This sequence encodes CASSVGQNYGYTF.

This clonotype was seen at least ten times. The gene calls are TRBV7-9 and TRBJ1-2; D gene ambiguous. The CDR3 consists of 14 residues. The V and J ends lost 2 bases and 7 bases respectively, with 14 bases between them. Germline CDR1 SEHNR, CDR2 FQNEAQ (reference sequence). CDR3 sequence (DNA): TGTGCCAGCAGCTTACTGGGTCCCGTGACTGGCTACACCTTC. The encoded protein is CASSLLGPVTGYTF.

The rearrangement uses TRBV10-2 and TRBJ2-3; perhaps TRBD2 as D (5 bases). The CDR3 is 13 residues long. The V end was cut by 7 bases, the J end by 3 bases, with 11 bases between. Germline lookup yields CDR1 WSHSY and CDR2 SAAADI. CDR3 in amino acids: CASNLAGTDTQYF. In DNA form, the CDR3 reads TGCGCCAGCAACCTAGCTGGGACAGATACGCAGTATTTT.

Details on this clonotype: Germline and junction disagree at one end, which may indicate a read error. The chain couples TRBV3-1 to TRBJ1-5; D gene ambiguous. The length of the CDR3 is 13 residues. Germline V gene lookup returns CDR1 LGHDT and CDR2 YNNKEL (reference sequence). CDR3 sequence: CASSLVVNQLQHF. The CDR3 DNA reads as TGTGCCAGCAGCTTAGTAGTCAATCAGCTCCAGCATTTT. The full variable domain, its missing parts supplied by reference TRBV3-1 and TRBJ1-5, is DTAVSQTPKYLVTQMGNDKSIKCEQNLGHDTMYWYKQDSKKFLKIMFSYNNKELIINETVPNRFSPKSPDKAHLNLHINSLELGDSAVYFCASSLVVNQLQHFGDGTRLSIL.

The rearrangement uses TRBV20-1 and TRBJ1-4; tentatively, D is TRBD1 (6 bases). Trimming stripped 4 bases from V and 6 bases from J, with 18 bases between. The CDR3 runs 15 residues. CDR1 is DFQATT, CDR2 SNEGSKA, per germline (reference sequence). CDR3 in DNA: TGCAGTGCTACGCCTCGTAGGGGGAGGGATGAAAAACTGTTTTTT. Translation gives CSATPRRGRDEKLFF.

This clonotype was picked up a small number of times. The gene calls are TRBV7-2 and TRBJ2-5; 8 nucleotides match TRBD2. CDR1 is SGHTA, CDR2 FQGNSA, per germline. The CDR3 runs 13 residues. V shed 5 bases, J shed 5 bases, and the junction held 4 bases outside the gene matches. Written as DNA, the CDR3 is TGTGCCAGCAGCACCGGGACTAGTGAGACCCAGTACTTC. It translates to CASSTGTSETQYF.

This chain joins TRBV5-1 and TRBJ1-1, with a weak D call TRBD1 (6 bases). This CDR3 region has 15 residues. Germline CDR1 and CDR2: SGHRS and YFSETQ. V shed 7 bases and J shed 3 bases, with 19 bases lying between them. CDR3 amino acids: CASAGGRGGHTEAFF. CDR3 nucleotide sequence: TGCGCCAGCGCGGGGGGACGTGGGGGCCACACTGAAGCTTTCTTT.

This clonotype was picked up many times. The chain recombines TRBV6-2 or TRBV6-3 with TRBJ2-7, with 7 bases aligning to TRBD1. Trimming removed 7 bases from V and 3 bases from J; junction bases left unmatched: 9. Germline V gene sequence: CDR1 MNHEY, CDR2 SVGEGT. This CDR3 is built from 14 residues. The CDR3 coding sequence is TGTGCCAGCACCTGGGGACAGACTCTCTACGAGCAGTACTTC. This translates into CASTWGQTLYEQYF.

On this clonotype: It may be a read error: a sequence one base away is much more abundant. This sequence joins TRBV2 and TRBJ2-7, with a weak D call TRBD1 (5 bases). This CDR3 has 14 residues. Germline V lookup: CDR1 SNHLY, CDR2 FYNNEI. Between the trimmed V and J ends, which lost 3 bases and 7 bases, there was a span of 16 bases. The CDR3 bases are TGTGCCAGCAGTGAGGTAGGGGTGAACAATGAGCAGTACTTC. Protein: CASSEVGVNNEQYF.

The chain has TRBV29-1 and TRBJ1-1; tentative D call: TRBD1 (5 bases). Deletions cut 6 bases from V and 14 bases from J, with 22 bases between. From germline, CDR1 is SQVTM and CDR2 ANQGSEA. The CDR3 runs 12 residues. In DNA form, the CDR3 reads TGCAGCGTGAGGGGACTGAACAATGAGCAGTTCTTT. Translation: CSVRGLNNEQFF.

This clonotype occurred many times. This chain uses TRBV10-3 with TRBJ2-7; 7 bases line up with TRBD2. This CDR3 comprises 15 residues. Germline-derived CDR1 and CDR2 are ENHRY and SYGVKD. V was clipped by 0 bases and J by 2 bases; unmatched bases: 4. The CDR3 spells CAISESSGAPYEQYF. In DNA form, the CDR3 reads TGTGCCATCAGTGAGTCGAGCGGGGCCCCCTACGAGCAGTACTTC.

In this sample, this clonotype turned up many times. This rearrangement joins TRBV4-1 to TRBJ1-1; no clear D. This CDR3 is built from 13 residues. V shed 0 bases and J shed 9 bases, with 11 bases lying between them. The germline V gene has CDR1 MGHRA and CDR2 YSYEKL. The CDR3 loop is CASSQELQQQAFF. As DNA, the CDR3 is TGCGCCAGCAGCCAAGAACTTCAGCAACAAGCTTTCTTT.

As for this clonotype: At one end the junction does not follow the germline gene, possibly because of a read error. The rearrangement joins TRBV10-3 to TRBJ1-5; weak D call: TRBD1 (5 bases). The CDR3 extends over 15 amino acids. CDR1 and CDR2 from the germline V gene are ENHRY and SYGVKD. CDR3 in DNA: TGTGCCACCAGTGAGTCTGGACAAGTCGGTCAGCCCCGGCATTTT. Protein product: CATSESGQVGQPRHF.

This clonotype was counted at least ten times. The genes are TRBV7-2 and TRBJ2-2, with D maybe TRBD1 (6 bases). Deletions cut 1 base from V and 0 bases from J, with 18 bases between. Germline CDR1 SGHTA, CDR2 FQGNSA. The CDR3 covers 19 residues. In DNA, the CDR3 is TGTGCCAGCAGCTTAGGTCCCTACAGGGTACCCCCGAACACCGGGGAGCTGTTTTTT. Translation gives CASSLGPYRVPPNTGELFF.

On this clonotype itself: A much larger clone differs by one base, so this may be a read error. The genes are TRBV10-2 and TRBJ2-5; possibly TRBD1 for D (5 bases). Germline CDR1 is WSHSY and CDR2 is SAAADI. The CDR3 is made up of 15 amino acids. DNA for the CDR3: TGTGCCAGCAGCCGAGACACAGGACCCCAAGAGACCCAGTACTTC. Protein product: CASSRDTGPQETQYF.

The rearrangement links TRBV25-1 to TRBJ1-6, with 7 nucleotides matching TRBD1. The CDR3 has 14 amino acids. Looked up from germline, CDR1 is MGHDK and CDR2 is SYGVNS. The V gene end was trimmed by 11 bases and the J gene end by 3 bases; junction bases not matched to a gene: 7. The CDR3 nucleotides read TGTGCCGACGGCGGACAGGTCTATAATTCACCCCTCCACTTT. Protein product: CADGGQVYNSPLHF.

The chain combines TRBV7-9 with TRBJ2-6; 7 positions match TRBD1. With V trimmed by 11 bases and J by 1 base, 14 bases remained unmatched. Per the germline V gene, CDR1 is SEHNR and CDR2 is FQNEAQ (reference sequence). The CDR3 extends over 17 amino acids. In DNA form, the CDR3 reads TGTGCCTGGAGCCGACAGGGAACAAATTCTGGGGCCAACGTCCTGACTTTC. This codes for CAWSRQGTNSGANVLTF.

This rearrangement joins TRBV29-1 to TRBJ1-1; D is perhaps TRBD1 (6 bases). V lost 6 bases and J lost 4, with 12 bases in between. In germline, CDR1 is SQVTM, CDR2 ANQGSEA. CDR3 length equals 12 residues. Here the CDR3 DNA reads TGCAGCGTGGCAAGGGGGACCACTGAAGCTTTCTTT. Its translation is CSVARGTTEAFF. Full variable domain (outside the CDR3, taken from reference TRBV29-1 and TRBJ1-1): SAVISQKPSRDICQRGTSLTIQCQVDSQVTMMFWYRQQPGQSLTLIATANQGSEATYESGFVIDKFPISRPNLTFSTLTVSNMSPEDSSIYLCSVARGTTEAFFGQGTRLTVV.

The chain carries TRBV10-3 and TRBJ1-4, with 7 bases aligning to TRBD1. The CDR3 consists of 14 residues. Germline loops: CDR1 ENHRY, CDR2 SYGVKD. J was trimmed by 5 bases and V by 6 bases; bases with no gene match: 6. The CDR3: CAIRRQGSNEKLFF. DNA for the CDR3: TGTGCCATCAGGAGACAGGGCTCAAATGAAAAACTGTTTTTT.

Details on this clonotype: At one boundary the junction diverges from the germline segment, which might be a read error. The CDR3 bases are TGTGCCGCCAGTGACGCCTACGAGCAGTACTTC. This translates into CAASDAYEQYF. The chain joins TRBV24-1 to TRBJ2-7; D is undetermined. Germline CDR1 KGHDR, CDR2 SFDVKD. The CDR3 totals 11 residues.